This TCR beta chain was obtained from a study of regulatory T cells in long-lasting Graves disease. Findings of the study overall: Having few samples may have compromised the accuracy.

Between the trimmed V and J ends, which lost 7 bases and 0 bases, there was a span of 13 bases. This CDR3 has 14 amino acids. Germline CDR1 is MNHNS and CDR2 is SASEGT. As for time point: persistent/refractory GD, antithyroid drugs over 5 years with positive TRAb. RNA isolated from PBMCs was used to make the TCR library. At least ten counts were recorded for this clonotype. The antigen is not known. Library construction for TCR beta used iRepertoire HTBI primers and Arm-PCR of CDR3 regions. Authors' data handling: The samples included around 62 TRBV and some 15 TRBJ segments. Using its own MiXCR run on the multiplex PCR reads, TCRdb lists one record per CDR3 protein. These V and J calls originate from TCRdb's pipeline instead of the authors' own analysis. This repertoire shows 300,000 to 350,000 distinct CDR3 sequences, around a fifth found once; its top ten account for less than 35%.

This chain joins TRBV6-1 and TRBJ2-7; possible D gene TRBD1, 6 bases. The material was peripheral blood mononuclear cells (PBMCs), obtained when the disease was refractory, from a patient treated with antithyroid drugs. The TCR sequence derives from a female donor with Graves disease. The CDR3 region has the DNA TGTGCCAGCAACGACCGGGACACCTCCTACGAGCAGTACTTC. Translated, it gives CASNDRDTSYEQYF.